This T cell receptor (beta chain) was recorded in a study of T cell responses to AZD1222 COVID-19 vaccine. Study findings and constraints: Nearly half of spike-specific TCRs reportedly go after variant regions that carry no mutations. Donors were largely white British and mainly female; clonal diversity was possibly underestimated. Across the whole spike, CD4 TCRs peaked at regions 160-218 and 743-854. The peak T cell response came first, and repertoires were sampled only after it.

Comments on this clone: Antigen specificity is unknown.

The CDR3 consists of 17 residues. Germline V gene lookup returns CDR1 SNHLY and CDR2 FYNNEI. Germline trimming cut 1 base from V and 6 bases from J; bases unmatched to any gene: 11. Sequencing was performed with immunoSEQ multiplex PCR; in TCRdb, only in-frame clones are kept and a portion is missing. Of 45,000 to 55,000 clones in the sample, approximately 79% are singletons; the top ten hold approximately 10%. This chain joins TRBV2 and TRBJ2-7; 11 nucleotides line up with TRBD2. This sample comprised peripheral blood, obtained on day 0 of AZD1222 vaccination. This TCR was recovered from an adult in good health. CDR3 coding DNA: TGTGCCAGCAGTGAAGACACCAGACTAGCGGGACCGCCCGAGCAGTACTTC. This codes for CASSEDTRLAGPPEQYF.